What follows are 27 T cell receptor beta chains derived from one specimen sequenced in a study of cytomegalovirus exposure and HLA in healthy donors (dated by TCRdb to about 2017). Libraries came from the immunoSEQ multiplex PCR assay. The multiplex PCR relied on a mix of 60 forward primers for TCR Vbeta segments and 13 reverse primers for TCR Jbeta segments. This is the immuneACCESS table as TCRdb keeps it, with only in-frame sequences that have V and J called. A part of the clones is gone; compared with another copy, unresolved V genes explain less than half, and the rest is unexplained. The sample records about 140,000 clones, around 65% of which are singletons. The top ten clones comprise around 6.3% of the sample. The sequenced sample was PBMCs. These receptors were collected from a woman in her sixties or seventies in good health and CMV-seronegative.

Only a few counts were recorded for this clone. The chain carries TRBV5-4 and TRBJ2-6; maybe TRBD2 (6 bases). The CDR3 is 15 amino acids. V lost 7 bases to trimming and J lost 2 bases, with 13 bases between them. CDR1 and CDR2 from the germline V gene are SGHNT and YYREEE (reference sequence). The CDR3 bases are TGTGCCAGCTACCCTCGGAGGGCTGGGGCCAACGTCCTGACTTTC. This encodes CASYPRRAGANVLTF.

The chain employs TRBV18 and TRBJ2-7; TRBD2 is a possible D gene (5 bases). Per the germline V gene, CDR1 is KGHSH and CDR2 is LQKENI. This CDR3 is built from 14 residues. The V gene lost 1 base and the J gene lost 6 bases, with 13 bases spanning the gap. CDR3 in amino acids: CASSPRGGRAEQYF. In DNA, the CDR3 is TGTGCCAGCTCACCACGTGGAGGCCGCGCCGAGCAGTACTTC.

This sequence joins TRBV5-6 and TRBJ1-2; TRBD1 agrees at 9 bases. This CDR3 comprises 15 residues. The V gene's germline CDR1 is SGHDT and CDR2 YYEEEE. With V trimmed by 1 base and J by 4 bases, 5 bases remained unmatched. As DNA, the CDR3 is TGTGCCAGCAGCTTGCCAGCGGGACAGGGCTATGGCTACACCTTC. It yields the protein CASSLPAGQGYGYTF. The full variable domain, completed using reference TRBV5-6 and TRBJ1-2, is DAGVTQSPTHLIKTRGQQVTLRCSPKSGHDTVSWYQQALGQGPQFIFQYYEEEERQRGNFPDRFSGHQFPNYSSELNVNALLLGDSALYLCASSLPAGQGYGYTFGSGTRLTVV.

This sequence joins TRBV2 and TRBJ1-6; 8 bases are a match to TRBD1. CDR3 length: 16 residues. Trimming removed 3 bases from V and 7 bases from J; junction bases left unmatched: 8. Germline-derived CDR1 and CDR2 are SNHLY and FYNNEI. CDR3 residues: CASSEMMSGGNSPLHF. Written as DNA, the CDR3 is TGTGCCAGCAGTGAGATGATGTCAGGGGGCAATTCACCCCTCCACTTT. The entire variable domain, with the rest obtained from reference TRBV2 and TRBJ1-6, is as follows: EPEVTQTPSHQVTQMGQEVILRCVPISNHLYFYWYRQILGQKVEFLVSFYNNEISEKSEIFDDQFSVERPDGSNFTLKIRSTKLEDSAMYFCASSEMMSGGNSPLHFGNGTRLTVT.

This clone was seen a few times. The chain uses TRBV7-3 and TRBJ2-6, with D perhaps matching TRBD2 (6 bases). The CDR3 covers 15 residues. Per germline, CDR1 SGHTA and CDR2 FQGTGA. The V gene lost 2 bases and the J gene lost 1 base, with 6 bases spanning the gap. CDR3 sequence: CASSLAGSGANVLTF. In DNA, the CDR3 is TGTGCCAGCAGCTTAGCGGGATCTGGGGCCAACGTCCTGACTTTC.

This chain links TRBV9 with TRBJ2-2, with a weak D call TRBD2 (5 bases). Per the germline V gene, CDR1 is SGDLS and CDR2 is YYNGEE. This CDR3 comprises 15 residues. Trimming shortened V by 4 bases and J by 3 bases, and 13 bases separated the two germline ends. CDR3 in DNA: TGTGCCAGCAGCCCTCAAGTCGGGGACACCGGGGAGCTGTTTTTT. It encodes CASSPQVGDTGELFF.

The sample holds a few counts of this clone. This CDR3 is also generated by other DNA sequences in the sample. This chain connects TRBV19 to TRBJ1-1, with 7 positions matching TRBD1. Germline CDR1 is LNHDA and CDR2 is SQIVND (reference sequence). Germline trimming cut 3 bases from V and 5 bases from J; bases unmatched to any gene: 6. The length of the CDR3 is 14 residues. DNA for the CDR3: TGTGCCAGTAGTATCCCAACAGGGGCGACTGAAGCTTTCTTT. It encodes CASSIPTGATEAFF.

The chain has TRBV19 and TRBJ2-1; TRBD2 is a possible D gene (5 bases). The CDR3 is 12 residues long. V gave up 6 bases and J gave up 10 bases, with 13 bases separating them. In germline, CDR1 is LNHDA, CDR2 SQIVND (reference sequence). CDR3 coding DNA: TGTGCCAGTAGGCCCAGGACTTCCGAGCAGTTCTTC. As protein: CASRPRTSEQFF.

This clone appeared once. The V and J genes are TRBV7-7 and TRBJ1-1, with TRBD1 as a possible D gene (5 bases). V lost 5 bases and J 5 bases, leaving 12 bases between the germline ends. The germline V gene encodes CDR1 SSHAT and CDR2 FNYEAQ (reference sequence). This CDR3 is built from 13 residues. The CDR3 loop is CASSLSGGTEAFF. The CDR3 DNA reads TGTGCCAGCAGCCTATCTGGGGGGACTGAAGCTTTCTTT.

This chain uses TRBV11-2 with TRBJ2-3; maybe TRBD2 (5 bases). The CDR3 length is 16 residues. The germline V gene encodes CDR1 SGHAT and CDR2 FQNNGV. Trimming left V 5 bases short and J 3 bases short, with 18 bases between. CDR3 nucleotides: TGTGCCAGCAGCCCACCGCGGGTTATTGGTACAGATACGCAGTATTTT. Translated: CASSPPRVIGTDTQYF.

The V and J genes are TRBV23-1 and TRBJ2-1; 7 bases fit TRBD2. TRBV23-1 is marked as an open reading frame, function uncertain. Trimming at V came to 1 base and at J to 9 bases, leaving 12 bases not matched to a gene. The CDR3 runs to 16 residues. Here the CDR3 DNA reads TGCGCCAGCAGTCAATTCTCCCCATCTAGCGGATCTGAGCAGTTCTTC. Translation gives CASSQFSPSSGSEQFF.

The rearrangement links TRBV21-1 to TRBJ1-5. TRBV21-1 is deemed a pseudogene. This CDR3 region has 17 residues. The CDR3 reads CASSKGARETGNQPQHF. The CDR3, as DNA: TGTGCCAGCAGCAAAGGGGCGAGGGAGACTGGCAATCAGCCCCAGCATTTT.

In this sample, this clone turned up a few times. This chain uses TRBV9 with TRBJ2-2, with D possibly matching TRBD2 (5 bases). V lost 0 bases and J 4 bases, leaving 10 bases between the germline ends. CDR1 and CDR2 (germline): SGDLS, YYNGEE. The CDR3 totals 15 residues. The DNA for the CDR3 is TGTGCCAGCAGCGTAGGGGAGCTAGTCACCGGGGAGCTGTTTTTT. Its translation is CASSVGELVTGELFF.

In its sample, this clone was seen once. One junction end does not reproduce the germline sequence, and a read error may be involved. CDR3 nucleotide sequence: TGTTCCAGCAGCTTACAATCTAGCGGGAGACGGGAGACCCAGTACTTC. This gives the protein CSSSLQSSGRRETQYF. V gene TRBV7-9 combines with J gene TRBJ2-5, with 10 bases fitting TRBD2. Germline CDR1 SEHNR, CDR2 FQNEAQ (reference sequence). CDR3 length: 16 amino acids.

CDR3 bases: TGTGCCAGCAGTTCTCTTGGGGGAGGGTACGAGCAGTACTTC. This sequence encodes CASSSLGGGYEQYF. The chain recombines TRBV28 with TRBJ2-7; TRBD2 aligns across 7 bases. V was pared by 4 bases and J by 4 bases, with 7 bases of the junction left unmatched. The CDR3 runs to 14 residues. Germline CDR1 MDHEN, CDR2 SYDVKM.

The chain couples TRBV1 to TRBJ2-5; TRBD2 was called by the table and not checked on the DNA. TRBV1 is a known pseudogene. CDR3 size: 21 residues. The CDR3, as DNA: TGCACCAGCAGCCAAGACTACGAACCGGGACTAGCGGGGGAGTACCAAGAGACCCAGTACTTC. Its protein product is CTSSQDYEPGLAGEYQETQYF.

This clone was observed a few times. The chain carries TRBV27 and TRBJ1-2; 7 bases fit TRBD1. The CDR3 is 14 amino acids. The trim removed 3 bases at V and 4 bases at J, leaving 5 bases unmatched. Per the germline V gene, CDR1 is MNHEY and CDR2 is SMNVEV (reference sequence). CDR3 protein: CASSFSRQGYGYTF. CDR3 in DNA: TGTGCCAGCAGTTTTTCCAGACAGGGCTATGGCTACACCTTC.

V is TRBV5-1 and J is TRBJ1-1; possibly TRBD1 for D (5 bases). V was clipped by 2 bases and J by 0 bases, with 5 bases between them. The CDR3 spans 13 residues. Germline V gene lookup returns CDR1 SGHRS and CDR2 YFSETQ. In DNA form, the CDR3 reads TGCGCCAGCAGCTTAGGGGTGAACACTGAAGCTTTCTTT. Translation gives CASSLGVNTEAFF.

The rearrangement links TRBV2 to TRBJ2-7; D ambiguous. V lost 4 bases and J lost 12, with 13 bases in between. The CDR3 consists of 11 residues. Germline values: CDR1 SNHLY, CDR2 FYNNEI. Here the CDR3 DNA reads TGTGCCAGCAGTGTTGGTGGGCCCGGGTACTTC. This translates into CASSVGGPGYF.

The chain is built from TRBV6-8 and TRBJ2-1; 15 bases align to TRBD2. Germline CDR1 and CDR2: MNHGY and SAAAGT. The CDR3 contains 19 residues. The V segment lost 6 bases and the J segment 1 base; nucleotides outside the gene matches: 10. In nucleotides, the CDR3 is TGTGCCAGCAGCTCAGGACTAGCGGGGGGGCAAGGTTCCTACAATGAGCAGTTCTTC. Translating gives CASSSGLAGGQGSYNEQFF.

The V gene is TRBV29-1, the J gene TRBJ2-1; 8 bases agree with TRBD2. Losses at the gene ends were 4 bases for V and 5 bases for J; bases not matched to a gene: 10. This CDR3 contains 15 residues. Germline CDR1 SQVTM, CDR2 ANQGSEA. CDR3 sequence (DNA): TGCAGCGTTGTGGGTTGGCTAGCGGGCCACAATGAGCAGTTCTTC. This encodes CSVVGWLAGHNEQFF.

The chain combines TRBV2 with TRBJ2-7; no firm D call. Trimming pared 5 bases from V and 4 bases from J, leaving 12 bases between. The CDR3 consists of 13 residues. CDR1 and CDR2 (germline): SNHLY, FYNNEI. This CDR3 is CASSILLGYEQYF. CDR3 nucleotide sequence: TGTGCCAGCAGTATCCTGCTCGGGTACGAGCAGTACTTC.

This CDR3 is CASSWGGATNEKLFF. As DNA, the CDR3 is TGCGCCAGCAGCTGGGGAGGAGCAACTAATGAAAAACTGTTTTTT. The chain combines TRBV5-1 with TRBJ1-4; D is uncertain. The CDR3 loop spans 15 amino acids. The germline CDR1 and CDR2 sequences are SGHRS and YFSETQ. The V end lost 3 bases, the J end lost 0 bases, and 9 bases lay between the germline ends.

CDR3 in DNA: TGTGCCAGCAGCCCCGAGCCGACAGTATATGGCTACACCTTC. Protein: CASSPEPTVYGYTF. The chain combines TRBV5-4 with TRBJ1-2; tentative D call: TRBD1 (5 bases). V gave up 4 bases and J gave up 5 bases, with 15 bases separating them. The CDR3 runs to 14 residues. CDR1 SGHNT and CDR2 YYREEE come from the germline V gene (reference sequence).

The chain employs TRBV5-4 and TRBJ2-1, with a possible D match to TRBD1 (5 bases). CDR3 length: 15 amino acids. CDR1 and CDR2 from the germline V gene are SGHNT and YYREEE (reference sequence). The V and J ends lost 0 bases and 7 bases respectively, with 14 bases between them. Written as DNA, the CDR3 is TGTGCCAGCAGCTTGGCCGTCGCAGGGCTAAATGAGCAGTTCTTC. Translated: CASSLAVAGLNEQFF.

The V and J genes are TRBV5-6 and TRBJ1-2; D is possibly TRBD1 (6 bases). The V gene's germline CDR1 is SGHDT and CDR2 YYEEEE. This CDR3 has 15 residues. V was clipped by 1 base and J by 0 bases, with 10 bases between them. The CDR3 spells CASSLTGSANYGYTF. The CDR3 nucleotides read TGTGCCAGCAGCTTGACAGGGAGCGCTAACTATGGCTACACCTTC.

The chain combines TRBV5-1 with TRBJ2-7; 7 nucleotides align to TRBD1. The V gene's germline CDR1 is SGHRS and CDR2 YFSETQ. Trimming took 5 bases from V and 5 from J; bases not matched to a gene: 10. CDR3 length equals 14 residues. CDR3 in amino acids: CASRNTGTAHEQYF. The CDR3 coding sequence is TGCGCCAGCAGAAACACCGGGACAGCCCACGAGCAGTACTTC. Full variable domain (rest looked up from reference TRBV5-1 and TRBJ2-7): KAGVTQTPRYLIKTRGQQVTLSCSPISGHRSVSWYQQTPGQGLQFLFEYFSETQRNKGNFPGRFSGRQFSNSRSEMNVSTLELGDSALYLCASRNTGTAHEQYFGPGTRLTVT.